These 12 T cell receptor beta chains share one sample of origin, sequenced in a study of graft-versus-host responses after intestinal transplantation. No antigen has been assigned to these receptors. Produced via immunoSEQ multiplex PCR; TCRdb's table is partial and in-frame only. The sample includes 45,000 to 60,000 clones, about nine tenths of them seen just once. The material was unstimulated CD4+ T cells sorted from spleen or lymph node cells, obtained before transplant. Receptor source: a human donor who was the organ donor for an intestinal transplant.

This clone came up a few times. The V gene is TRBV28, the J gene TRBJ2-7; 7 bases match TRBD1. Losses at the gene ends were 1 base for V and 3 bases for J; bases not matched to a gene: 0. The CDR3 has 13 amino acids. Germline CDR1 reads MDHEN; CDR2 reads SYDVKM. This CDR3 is CASSLSGGYEQYF. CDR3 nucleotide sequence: TGTGCCAGCAGTTTATCAGGGGGCTACGAGCAGTACTTC.

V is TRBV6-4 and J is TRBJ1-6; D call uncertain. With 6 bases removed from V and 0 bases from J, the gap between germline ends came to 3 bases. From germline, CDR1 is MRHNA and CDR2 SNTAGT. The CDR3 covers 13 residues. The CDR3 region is CASRSSYNSPLHF. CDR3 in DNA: TGTGCCAGCAGGAGCTCCTATAATTCACCCCTCCACTTT.

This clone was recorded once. CDR3 nucleotide sequence: TGTGCCAGCAGCTTCGGGACAGCTCCCAATGAAAAACTGTTTTTT. This translates into CASSFGTAPNEKLFF. This sequence joins TRBV11-2 and TRBJ1-4; TRBD1 aligns across 7 bases. The CDR3 has 15 amino acids. The V segment lost 3 bases and the J segment 5 bases; nucleotides outside the gene matches: 6. Germline CDR1 is SGHAT and CDR2 is FQNNGV. The variable domain in full, completed from reference TRBV11-2 and TRBJ1-4, reads EAGVAQSPRYKIIEKRQSVAFWCNPISGHATLYWYQQILGQGPKLLIQFQNNGVVDDSQLPKDRFSAERLKGVDSTLKIQPAKLEDSAVYLCASSFGTAPNEKLFFGSGTQLSVL.

CDR3 sequence reads: CASLSGVNEQYF. The CDR3 bases are TGTGCCAGCCTTTCGGGAGTCAACGAGCAGTACTTC. This rearrangement joins TRBV6-1 to TRBJ2-7; a weak D match, TRBD2 (6 bases). From germline, CDR1 is MNHNS and CDR2 SASEGT. The V and J ends lost 8 bases and 5 bases respectively, with 13 bases between them. There are 12 residues in the CDR3.

The CDR3 is CASSMGGNQPQHF. CDR3 nucleotide sequence: TGTGCCAGTAGTATGGGGGGCAATCAGCCCCAGCATTTT. The V call is TRBV19, the J call TRBJ1-5, with TRBD1 as a possible D gene (5 bases). The CDR3 spans 13 residues. Germline CDR1 LNHDA, CDR2 SQIVND (reference sequence). The V and J ends lost 3 bases and 2 bases respectively, with 5 bases between them. The variable domain in full, completed from reference TRBV19 and TRBJ1-5, reads DGGITQSPKYLFRKEGQNVTLSCEQNLNHDAMYWYRQDPGQGLRLIYYSQIVNDFQKGDIAEGYSVSREKKESFPLTVTSAQKNPTAFYLCASSMGGNQPQHFGDGTRLSIL.

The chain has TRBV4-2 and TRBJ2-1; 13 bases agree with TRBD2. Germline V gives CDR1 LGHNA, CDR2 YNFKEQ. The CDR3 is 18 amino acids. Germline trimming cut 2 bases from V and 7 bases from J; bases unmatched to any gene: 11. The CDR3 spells CASSQNLWTSGSRNEQFF. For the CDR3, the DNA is TGTGCCAGCAGCCAAAATTTGTGGACTAGCGGGAGTAGGAATGAGCAGTTCTTC.

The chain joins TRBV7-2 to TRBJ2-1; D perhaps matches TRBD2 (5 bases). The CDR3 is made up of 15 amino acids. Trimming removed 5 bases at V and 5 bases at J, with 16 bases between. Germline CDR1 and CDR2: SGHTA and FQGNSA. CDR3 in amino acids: CASSQLEFPNNEQFF. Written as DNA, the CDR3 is TGTGCCAGCAGCCAACTAGAGTTCCCCAACAATGAGCAGTTCTTC.

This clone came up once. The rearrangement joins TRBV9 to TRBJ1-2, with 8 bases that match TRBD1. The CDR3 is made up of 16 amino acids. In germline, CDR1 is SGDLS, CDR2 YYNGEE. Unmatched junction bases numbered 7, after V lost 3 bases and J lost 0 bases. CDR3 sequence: CASSATGGPSNYGYTF. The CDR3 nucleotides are TGTGCCAGCAGCGCCACAGGGGGGCCTTCTAACTATGGCTACACCTTC.

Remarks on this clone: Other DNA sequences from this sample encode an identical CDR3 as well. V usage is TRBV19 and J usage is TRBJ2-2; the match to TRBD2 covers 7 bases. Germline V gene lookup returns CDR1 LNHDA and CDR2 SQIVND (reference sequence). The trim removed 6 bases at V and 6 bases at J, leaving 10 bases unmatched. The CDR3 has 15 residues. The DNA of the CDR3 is TGTGCCAGTAGCCAGGGCTGGGGGGGGGCCGGGGAGCTGTTTTTT. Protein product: CASSQGWGGAGELFF.

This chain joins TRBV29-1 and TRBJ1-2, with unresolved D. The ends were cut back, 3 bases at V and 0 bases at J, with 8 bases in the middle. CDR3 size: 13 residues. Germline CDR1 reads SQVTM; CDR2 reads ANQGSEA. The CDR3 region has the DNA TGCAGCGTTGATCCAGGAACTAACTATGGCTACACCTTC. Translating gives CSVDPGTNYGYTF.

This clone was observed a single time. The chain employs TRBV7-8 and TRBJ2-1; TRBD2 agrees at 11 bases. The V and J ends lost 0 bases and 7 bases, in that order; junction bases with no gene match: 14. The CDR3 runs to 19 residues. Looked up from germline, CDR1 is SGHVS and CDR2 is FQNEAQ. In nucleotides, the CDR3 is TGTGCCAGCAGCTTAGCCCCAGGTCTACTAGCGGGAGTCATAAATGAGCAGTTCTTC. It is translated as CASSLAPGLLAGVINEQFF.

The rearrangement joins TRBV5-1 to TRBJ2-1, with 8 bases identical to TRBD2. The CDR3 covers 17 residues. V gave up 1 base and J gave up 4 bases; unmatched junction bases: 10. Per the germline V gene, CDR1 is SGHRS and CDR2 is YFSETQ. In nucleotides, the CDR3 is TGCGCCAGCAGCTTGTCGGGAGGGCCGGCGGGATACAATGAGCAGTTCTTC. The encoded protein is CASSLSGGPAGYNEQFF.